The clone carrying this T cell receptor beta chain was picked up a small number of times. TCRdb re-analysed the RT-PCR reads in MiXCR, keeping a single row per CDR3 protein. The repertoire holds approximately 720,000 distinct CDR3 sequences, with 14% as singletons. Germline V lookup: CDR1 SGDLS, CDR2 YYNGEE. The V end was cut by 3 bases, the J end by 1 base, with 14 bases between. The CDR3 covers 15 residues. Source material: memory CD4+ T cells from blood. This TCR was sampled from a female donor in good health, serving as a healthy control. This rearrangement joins TRBV9 to TRBJ2-7; the D gene could be TRBD1 or TRBD2 (5 bases each). CDR3 DNA: TGTGCCAGCAGCGAGAGTCCCGGGACGTCCTACGAGCAGTACTTC. This gives the protein CASSESPGTSYEQYF.